Following are 7 T cell receptor beta chains from one sample sequenced in a study of PD-1 blockade in classical Hodgkin lymphoma. Measured with immunoSEQ multiplex PCR; TCRdb has only the in-frame clones, and not every one. Of 17,000 or so clones in the sample, around four fifths were seen once. After autologous stem cell transplantation all patients relapsed, and prior brentuximab vedotin exposure differed between cohorts. Purified CD4+ T cells were obtained from thawed PBMCs through magnetic negative selection. Source: CD4+ T cells from blood, taken at baseline. These receptors all come from a human donor with classical Hodgkin lymphoma.

The chain uses TRBV27 and TRBJ2-2, with TRBD1 matching 8 bases. V was pared by 2 bases and J by 7 bases, with 12 bases of the junction left unmatched. The CDR3 sequence is 17 residues long. Germline assignment: CDR1 MNHEY and CDR2 SMNVEV (reference sequence). DNA for the CDR3: TGTGCCAGCAGTTTAACTTTACAGGGGGTATTTGGCGGGGAGCTGTTTTTT. This translates into CASSLTLQGVFGGELFF.

The J gene is TRBJ1-2, the V gene TRBV6-6; 12 bases fit TRBD1. The CDR3 covers 16 residues. Germline loops: CDR1 MNHNY, CDR2 SVGAGI (reference sequence). V lost 7 bases to trimming and J lost 2 bases; unmatched junction nucleotides: 8. As DNA, the CDR3 is TGTGCCAGCACTCCTGTGGGACAGGGGGCGAACTATGGCTACACCTTC. Translated, it gives CASTPVGQGANYGYTF.

This clone has a single count. The chain uses TRBV7-9 and TRBJ2-7; TRBD1 matches 8 bases. V shed 5 bases and J 3 bases; nucleotides not matched to a gene: 9. The length of the CDR3 is 15 residues. Germline loops: CDR1 SEHNR, CDR2 FQNEAQ (reference sequence). The chain's CDR3 is CASSERTGRFYEQYF. The CDR3 region has the DNA TGTGCCAGCAGCGAGCGGACAGGGAGGTTCTACGAGCAGTACTTC.

This chain joins TRBV6-1 and TRBJ2-3, with D perhaps TRBD2 (5 bases). The CDR3 spans 16 residues. V was cut by 2 bases and J by 2 bases, with 14 bases left in between. Per germline, CDR1 MNHNS and CDR2 SASEGT. CDR3 nucleotides: TGTGCCAGCAGTGAACCCGGTGGAGGTTTCACAGATACGCAGTATTTT. Protein sequence: CASSEPGGGFTDTQYF.

J is TRBJ1-1 and V is TRBV6-5, with D tentatively TRBD1 (5 bases). Trimming removed 10 bases at V and 1 base at J, with 13 bases between. The CDR3 spans 13 residues. CDR1 and CDR2 (germline): MNHEY, SVGAGI. The CDR3 DNA sequence: TGTGCCATCAACGGGGGTGAGAACACTGAAGCTTTCTTT. This codes for CAINGGENTEAFF.

This clone came up a few times. The V and J genes are TRBV5-1 and TRBJ2-4, with TRBD1 matching 9 bases. Germline-derived CDR1 and CDR2 are SGHRS and YFSETQ. V lost 4 bases, J lost 5 bases, and 4 bases stayed unmatched. The CDR3 runs 14 residues. CDR3 loop: CASSTGQGQNIQYF. CDR3 bases: TGCGCCAGCAGCACGGGACAGGGACAAAACATTCAGTACTTC.

This chain connects TRBV10-3 to TRBJ1-3; D unclear. The CDR3 runs 15 residues. Per germline, CDR1 ENHRY and CDR2 SYGVKD. Trimming took 5 bases from V and 0 from J, leaving 11 bases between them. The DNA of the CDR3 is TGTGCCATCAGTCGGACGGGGAGCTCTGGAAACACCATATATTTT. This encodes CAISRTGSSGNTIYF.